The present TCR beta chain was sequenced within a study of human T cells and chemical hapten exposure. The table lists this clonotype with a few counts. TCRdb independently ran MiXCR on the RACE reads; one entry per CDR3 protein. The sample lists tens of thousands of distinct CDR3 sequences; 14% were seen once. Time point here: pre-sensitization, week 0. Treatment of the sample: therapeutic diphenylcyclopropenone sensitization with weekly scalp DPC. J lost 4 bases, V lost 3 bases, and 9 bases had no gene match. This CDR3 is built from 15 residues. CDR1 and CDR2 from the germline V gene are GTSNPN and SVGIG (reference sequence).

The source was whole blood, collected in connection with sensitization to the hapten diphenylcyclopropenone (DPC). This chain connects TRBV30 to TRBJ1-5; TRBD1 matches 7 bases. The clonotype was recovered from a woman between 45 and 65 years old with alopecia areata. Some clones in this sample may be carry-over from other donors' samples. Here the CDR3 reads CAWRDGQVTNQPQHF. The CDR3 DNA reads TGTGCCTGGAGGGACGGACAGGTGACAAATCAGCCCCAGCATTTT.